A single sample gave rise to the 21 T cell receptor beta chains below, sequenced in a study of blood T cell repertoires in COVID-19. TCRdb's copy holds only in-frame clones and misses some; the assay was immunoSEQ multiplex PCR. The data contain more than 65,000 clones, roughly 80% of them seen just once; the ten biggest clones take up just under 6%. Sequenced input: peripheral blood. These TCRs come from a man aged 55 to 70 with active or convalescent COVID-19.

The J gene is TRBJ1-4, the V gene TRBV7-9; D ambiguous. The length of the CDR3 is 17 residues. Trimming took off 5 bases at V and 5 bases at J, with 21 bases between the two ends. Germline V CDR1 and CDR2: SEHNR, FQNEAQ (reference sequence). In DNA, the CDR3 is TGTGCCAGCAGCACCTCACCGGGAATTCGTCGGAATGAAAAACTGTTTTTT. Translation gives CASSTSPGIRRNEKLFF.

This chain links TRBV21-1 with TRBJ1-5; the D call TRBD1 from the table was never checked on the DNA. TRBV21-1 counts as a pseudogene. The CDR3 is made up of 16 amino acids. The CDR3 nucleotides read TGTGCCAGCAGCAAGGGACAGCCATATAGCAATCAGCCCCAGCATTTT. As protein: CASSKGQPYSNQPQHF.

The chain recombines TRBV2 with TRBJ1-1; tentatively, D is TRBD1 (5 bases). This CDR3 is built from 15 residues. Trimming removed 5 bases from V and 8 bases from J, with 21 bases in between. CDR1 is SNHLY and CDR2 is FYNNEI in the germline V gene. CDR3 coding DNA: TGTGCCAGCAGTCCTAGGGGCGCAGGAACACCGGAAGCTTTCTTT. It specifies CASSPRGAGTPEAFF.

The gene calls are TRBV9 and TRBJ2-1; 8 nucleotides match TRBD2. The CDR3 contains 15 residues. J gave up 5 bases and V 3 bases, and 7 bases lay outside the gene matches. Germline loops: CDR1 SGDLS, CDR2 YYNGEE. CDR3 sequence reads: CASSDPRAGDNEQFF. In DNA form, the CDR3 reads TGTGCCAGCAGCGACCCCAGAGCGGGGGACAATGAGCAGTTCTTC.

V usage is TRBV7-9 and J usage is TRBJ2-3; the D gene is possibly TRBD2 (5 bases). The CDR3 loop spans 14 amino acids. Germline CDR1 SEHNR, CDR2 FQNEAQ (reference sequence). V lost 5 bases and J lost 1, with 10 bases in between. CDR3 sequence reads: CASSPRTGTDTQYF. In nucleotides, the CDR3 is TGTGCCAGCAGCCCTCGGACTGGCACAGATACGCAGTATTTT.

The CDR3 sequence: CASSEDTSPYNEQFF. Here the CDR3 DNA reads TGTGCCAGCAGCGAAGACACCTCGCCCTACAATGAGCAGTTCTTC. The chain is built from TRBV16 and TRBJ2-1; no firm D call. CDR1 KGHSY and CDR2 FQNENV come from the germline V gene. The CDR3 spans 15 residues. V shed 5 bases and J shed 2 bases, with 13 bases lying between them.

The V call is TRBV20-1, the J call TRBJ2-2, with D possibly being TRBD2 (5 bases). Germline values: CDR1 DFQATT, CDR2 SNEGSKA (reference sequence). The length of the CDR3 is 14 residues. Trimming stripped 3 bases from V and 0 bases from J, with 8 bases between. The CDR3 coding sequence is TGCAGTGCTAGTCACGGGGCGAACACCGGGGAGCTGTTTTTT. It specifies CSASHGANTGELFF.

The V gene is TRBV7-3, the J gene TRBJ2-5; D might be TRBD1 (6 bases). Per the germline V gene, CDR1 is SGHTA and CDR2 is FQGTGA. Trimming took off 3 bases at V and 2 bases at J, with 10 bases between the two ends. The CDR3 extends over 14 amino acids. The CDR3 DNA reads TGTGCCAGCAGCTTCCTGGGGGCGCAAGAGACCCAGTACTTC. Protein: CASSFLGAQETQYF.

In DNA form, the CDR3 reads TGTGCCAGCAGGGGGCAGGGAGGAAACTCACCCCTCCACTTT. Its translation is CASRGQGGNSPLHF. This chain uses TRBV2 with TRBJ1-6; the D gene is possibly TRBD1 (5 bases). V lost 6 bases, J lost 10 bases, and 16 bases lay in between. The CDR3 loop spans 14 amino acids. CDR1 SNHLY and CDR2 FYNNEI come from the germline V gene.

V gene TRBV5-4 combines with J gene TRBJ1-2; 7 bases line up with TRBD1. The CDR3 has 16 residues. Germline V gene sequence: CDR1 SGHNT, CDR2 YYREEE (reference sequence). The trim removed 0 bases at V and 5 bases at J, leaving 10 bases unmatched. The CDR3 reads CASSLGDRARRYGYTF. CDR3 in DNA: TGTGCCAGCAGCTTGGGTGACAGGGCGAGGCGGTATGGCTACACCTTC.

This sequence joins TRBV7-2 and TRBJ2-1; 11 bases match TRBD2. V was pared by 1 base and J by 10 bases, with 6 bases of the junction left unmatched. CDR1 SGHTA and CDR2 FQGNSA come from the germline V gene. CDR3 length: 15 residues. The CDR3 is CASSLVSGGAREQFF. The CDR3 region has the DNA TGTGCCAGCAGCTTAGTTAGCGGGGGGGCGAGAGAGCAGTTCTTC.

The CDR3 nucleotides read TGTGCCAGCACGGGTAGGGGAAACTACGAGCAGTACTTC. Translating it yields CASTGRGNYEQYF. V usage is TRBV5-6 and J usage is TRBJ2-7; tentatively, D is TRBD1 (5 bases). Germline V lookup: CDR1 SGHDT, CDR2 YYEEEE. V was cut by 6 bases and J by 3 bases, with 13 bases left in between. The CDR3 has 13 residues.

V is TRBV19 and J is TRBJ1-3, with TRBD1 identical over 8 bases. The CDR3 totals 15 residues. Germline-derived CDR1 and CDR2 are LNHDA and SQIVND (reference sequence). Losses at the gene ends were 5 bases for V and 2 bases for J; bases not matched to a gene: 5. The CDR3 spells CASSLTGVAGNTIYF. The CDR3 DNA sequence: TGTGCCAGTAGTCTGACAGGGGTCGCTGGAAACACCATATATTTT.

J is TRBJ1-4 and V is TRBV18, with D maybe TRBD1 (5 bases). The V end was cut by 2 bases, the J end by 6 bases, with 10 bases between. The CDR3 runs to 14 residues. The germline V gene has CDR1 KGHSH and CDR2 LQKENI. The CDR3 reads CASSPSRGDEKLFF. The CDR3 DNA follows: TGTGCCAGCTCACCATCGCGGGGGGATGAAAAACTGTTTTTT.

The V and J genes are TRBV2 and TRBJ2-5; 8 nucleotides agree with TRBD2. The V segment lost 8 bases and the J segment 5 bases; nucleotides outside the gene matches: 10. This CDR3 contains 14 residues. Germline V gene lookup returns CDR1 SNHLY and CDR2 FYNNEI. The CDR3 nucleotides are TGTGCCAGCGGTGGACGGGGGGGGCAGGAGACCCAGTACTTC. Translation gives CASGGRGGQETQYF. Looking up the rest from reference TRBV2 and TRBJ2-5 gives the full variable domain: EPEVTQTPSHQVTQMGQEVILRCVPISNHLYFYWYRQILGQKVEFLVSFYNNEISEKSEIFDDQFSVERPDGSNFTLKIRSTKLEDSAMYFCASGGRGGQETQYFGPGTRLLVL.

This clone has only one observation. The J gene is TRBJ2-1, the V gene TRBV7-2, with 8 bases that match TRBD2. The germline CDR1 and CDR2 sequences are SGHTA and FQGNSA. This CDR3 region has 14 residues. Trimming at V came to 5 bases and at J to 9 bases, leaving 9 bases not matched to a gene. The CDR3 bases are TGTGCCAGCAGCAGTCGGACTAGCAGTGGTGAGCAGTTCTTC. The encoded protein is CASSSRTSSGEQFF. Together with reference TRBV7-2 and TRBJ2-1, the CDR3 gives the full variable domain: GAGVSQSPSNKVTEKGKDVELRCDPISGHTALYWYRQSLGQGLEFLIYFQGNSAPDKSGLPSDRFSAERTGGSVSTLTIQRTQQEDSAVYLCASSSRTSSGEQFFGPGTRLTVL.

The gene calls are TRBV19 and TRBJ1-5; D is possibly TRBD1 (5 bases). Trimming shortened V by 2 bases and J by 4 bases, and 9 bases separated the two germline ends. Germline loops: CDR1 LNHDA, CDR2 SQIVND (reference sequence). The CDR3 spans 14 residues. The CDR3 spells CASSISAGNQPQHF. The CDR3 DNA sequence: TGTGCCAGTAGTATATCCGCAGGGAATCAGCCCCAGCATTTT.

This clone was detected only once. The CDR3 here is CASSLAGTINTEAFF. The CDR3 DNA reads as TGTGCCAGCAGCTTAGCTGGGACAATTAACACTGAAGCTTTCTTT. This rearrangement joins TRBV7-8 to TRBJ1-1; maybe TRBD1 (6 bases). V was shortened by 0 bases and J by 2 bases, with 10 bases between the two germline ends. The length of the CDR3 is 15 residues. CDR1 is SGHVS and CDR2 is FQNEAQ in the germline V gene.

This clone has only a few counts. The rearrangement links TRBV12-3 or TRBV12-4 to TRBJ2-7; TRBD1 aligns across 10 bases. The CDR3 has 13 residues. Germline trimming cut 10 bases from V and 4 bases from J; bases unmatched to any gene: 7. The CDR3 region has the DNA TGTGCCACCAAAAGGGACAGGGGATACGAGCAGTACTTC. Protein: CATKRDRGYEQYF.

The CDR3: CAIRSGTNTGELFF. The CDR3 bases are TGTGCCATCAGGAGCGGGACGAACACCGGGGAGCTGTTTTTT. The chain employs TRBV10-3 and TRBJ2-2, with TRBD2 matching 7 bases. The CDR3 sequence is 14 residues long. CDR1 is ENHRY, CDR2 SYGVKD, per germline. After removal of 6 bases from V and 0 bases from J, the junction contained 1 base not matched to a gene.

The chain employs TRBV5-1 and TRBJ2-3, with 9 nucleotides matching TRBD2. Losses at the gene ends were 6 bases for V and 2 bases for J; bases not matched to a gene: 10. The CDR3 is made up of 16 amino acids. Germline CDR1 SGHRS, CDR2 YFSETQ. The CDR3 sequence is CASNLARGGPTDTQYF. DNA of the CDR3: TGCGCCAGCAATCTGGCGCGGGGGGGCCCCACAGATACGCAGTATTTT.